Listed below are T cell receptor beta chains from one sample, sequenced in a study of shared clonotypes between healthy human individuals. Profiled with immunoSEQ multiplex PCR; TCRdb holds only in-frame clones, not every one. The table shows about 490,000 clones, with 76% occurring only once. Material for sequencing was PBMCs. These receptors all come from a woman aged 40 to 55 in good health. Some clones in this sample may be carry-over from other donors' samples. The CDR3 runs from the conserved cysteine through the conserved F or W. Expanded clones get a size class; other rows say once, few or many, or leave the size out.

abundance	j_gene	v_gene	CDR3aa
NA	TRBJ2-1	TRBV7-2	CASSLGWNNEQFF
NA	TRBJ1-4	TRBV7-8	CASSFPSGAEKLFF
NA	TRBJ2-2	TRBV29-1	CSATSPNGTGELFF
NA	TRBJ2-5	TRBV11-2	CASSLALQGETQYF
NA	TRBJ1-4	TRBV6-5	CASSLQPATNEKLFF
NA	TRBJ2-5	TRBV14	CASSQEGRGETQYF
once	TRBJ2-3	TRBV4-1	CASSQDGAGTSTDTQYF
few	TRBJ2-1	TRBV2	CASSEAVRDRGSNEQFF
NA	TRBJ2-3	TRBV5-6	CASSRTGTQYF
NA	TRBJ2-2	TRBV5-1	CASSHPGGTGELFF
NA	TRBJ1-1	TRBV10-1	CASSEAPRTGGQNTEAFF
NA	TRBJ2-5	TRBV4-2	CASSQGLAGQETQYF
NA	TRBJ1-1	TRBV11-2	CASSLGPWNTEAFF
NA	TRBJ2-1	TRBV7-3	CASSLSLGPYNEQFF
few	TRBJ2-5	TRBV18	CASSPAGETQYF
NA	TRBJ1-1	TRBV5-1	CASSLSRIGSEAFF
NA	TRBJ1-2	TRBV4-2	CASSQVDRGSYGYTF
once	TRBJ1-1	TRBV19	CASTPVRAAGTEAFF
NA	TRBJ2-5	TRBV11-2	CASSLTPGQPQETQYF
NA	TRBJ2-1	TRBV29-1	CSVEVEQAAYNEQFF
NA	TRBJ2-1	TRBV10-1	CASSDGAGGCEQFF
many	TRBJ2-7	TRBV28	CASSLRPSGRGRHNEQYF
NA	TRBJ2-3	TRBV6-1	CASHGGEADTQYF
NA	TRBJ2-7	TRBV9	CASSAKASGSSYEQYF
NA	TRBJ2-2	TRBV10-3	CAISDMEASVTGELFF
NA	TRBJ2-2	TRBV30	CAWNQAGVNGELFF
many	TRBJ2-2	TRBV5-1	CASSFETSDTGELFF
NA	TRBJ2-5	TRBV2	CASSFGQGAVETQYF
NA	TRBJ1-6	TRBV25-1	CASMETVNSPLHF
NA	TRBJ2-7	TRBV27	CASSFGRALAGGPRLHEQYF
NA	TRBJ2-7	TRBV7-8	CASSLSRTGRSYEQYF
NA	TRBJ2-7	TRBV5-1	CASSLGRVPLDGQYF
NA	TRBJ2-1	TRBV28	CASSPGSNEQFF
NA	TRBJ2-3	TRBV6-6	CASRDAAGSTDTQYF
once	TRBJ1-5	TRBV7-2	CASSQGLYSNQPQHF
NA	TRBJ1-2	TRBV28	CASSYGTPNYTF
NA	TRBJ1-2	TRBV6-1	CASSPSPNYGYTF
NA	TRBJ2-1	TRBV30	CAWAGTRGGEQFF
NA	TRBJ2-7	TRBV29-1	CSVKGASPEQYF
once	TRBJ2-6	TRBV7-8	CASSFQGGLSSGANVLTF
once	TRBJ2-1	TRBV27	CASSGTSGRGGPYNEQFF
NA	TRBJ1-1	TRBV5-1	CASSLDSFTEAFF
NA	TRBJ2-2	TRBV7-9	CASSTHQGPGELFF
NA	TRBJ2-3	TRBV5-1	CASSTISGGTDTQYF
NA	TRBJ1-1	TRBV28	CASSLPGLNTEAFF
few	TRBJ2-5	TRBV18	CASSPRVAPKRWGQYF
NA	TRBJ2-7	TRBV11-1	CASSFPAGSSYEQYF
NA	TRBJ1-2	TRBV6-5	CASSMDRAHNYGYTF
NA	TRBJ1-2	TRBV30	CAWSDLVGYTF
NA	TRBJ2-1	TRBV28	CASSYLTGYNEQFF
NA	TRBJ2-2	TRBV7-3	CASSPGLANTGELFF